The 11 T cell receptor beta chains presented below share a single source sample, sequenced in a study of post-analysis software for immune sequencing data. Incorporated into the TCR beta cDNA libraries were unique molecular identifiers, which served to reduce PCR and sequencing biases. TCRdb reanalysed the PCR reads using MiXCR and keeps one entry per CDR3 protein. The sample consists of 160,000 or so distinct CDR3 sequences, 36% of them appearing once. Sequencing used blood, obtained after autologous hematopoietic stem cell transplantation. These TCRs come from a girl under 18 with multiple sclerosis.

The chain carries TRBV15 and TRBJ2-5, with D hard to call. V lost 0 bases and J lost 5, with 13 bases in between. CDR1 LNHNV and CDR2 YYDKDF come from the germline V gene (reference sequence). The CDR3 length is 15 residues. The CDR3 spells CATSRDWNPGETQYF. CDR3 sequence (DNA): TGTGCCACCAGCAGAGATTGGAACCCCGGGGAGACCCAGTACTTC.

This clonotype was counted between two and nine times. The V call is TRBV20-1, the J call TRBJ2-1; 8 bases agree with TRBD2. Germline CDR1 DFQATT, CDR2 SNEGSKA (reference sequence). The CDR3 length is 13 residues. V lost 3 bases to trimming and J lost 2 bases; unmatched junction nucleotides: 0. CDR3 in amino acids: CSASGRAYNEQFF. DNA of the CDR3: TGCAGTGCTAGCGGGAGGGCCTACAATGAGCAGTTCTTC.

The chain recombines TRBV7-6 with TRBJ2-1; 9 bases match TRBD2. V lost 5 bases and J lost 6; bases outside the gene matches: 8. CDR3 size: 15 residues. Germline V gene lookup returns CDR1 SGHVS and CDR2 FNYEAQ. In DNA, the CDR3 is TGTGCCAGCAGCCCCAAGAGCGGGGGGAGCAATGAGCAGTTCTTC. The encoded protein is CASSPKSGGSNEQFF.

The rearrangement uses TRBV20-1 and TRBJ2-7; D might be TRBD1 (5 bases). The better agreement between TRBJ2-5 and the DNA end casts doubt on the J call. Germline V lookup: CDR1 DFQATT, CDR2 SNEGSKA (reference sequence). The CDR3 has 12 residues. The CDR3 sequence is CSARVREETQYF. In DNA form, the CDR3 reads TGCAGTGCTAGAGTCAGGGAAGAGACCCAGTACTTC.

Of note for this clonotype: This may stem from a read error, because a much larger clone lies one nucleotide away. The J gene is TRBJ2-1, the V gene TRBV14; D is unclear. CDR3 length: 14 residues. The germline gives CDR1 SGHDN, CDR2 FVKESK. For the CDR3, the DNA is TGTGCCGGCAGCCTCGGCGGACCGTACAATGAGCAGTTCTTC. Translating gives CAGSLGGPYNEQFF.

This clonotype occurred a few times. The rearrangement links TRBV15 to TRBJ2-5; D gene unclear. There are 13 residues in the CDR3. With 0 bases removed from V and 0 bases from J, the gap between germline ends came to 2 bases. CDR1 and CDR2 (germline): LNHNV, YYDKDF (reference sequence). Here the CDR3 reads CATSRDNQETQYF. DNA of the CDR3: TGTGCCACCAGCAGAGACAACCAAGAGACCCAGTACTTC.

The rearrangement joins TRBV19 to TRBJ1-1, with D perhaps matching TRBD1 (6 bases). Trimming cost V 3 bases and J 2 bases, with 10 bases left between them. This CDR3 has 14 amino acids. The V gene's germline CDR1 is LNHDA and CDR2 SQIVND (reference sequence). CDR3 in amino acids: CASSIRGGNTEAFF. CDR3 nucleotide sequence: TGTGCCAGTAGTATCAGGGGAGGAAACACTGAAGCTTTCTTT.

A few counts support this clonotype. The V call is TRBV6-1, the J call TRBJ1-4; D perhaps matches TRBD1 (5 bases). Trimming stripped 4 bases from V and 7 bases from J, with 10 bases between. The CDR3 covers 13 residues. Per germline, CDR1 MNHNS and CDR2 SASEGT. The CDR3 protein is CASSAGLSEKLFF. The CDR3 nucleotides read TGTGCCAGCAGTGCGGGGCTCAGTGAAAAACTGTTTTTT.

CDR3 nucleotides: TGTGCCAGCAGAAGCAAAGGCCGCTCCTACGAGCAGTACTTC. Amino acids: CASRSKGRSYEQYF. The V gene is TRBV5-6, the J gene TRBJ2-7; D unclear. Looked up from germline, CDR1 is SGHDT and CDR2 is YYEEEE. Trimming removed 5 bases from V and 0 bases from J, with 12 bases in between. This CDR3 region has 14 residues.

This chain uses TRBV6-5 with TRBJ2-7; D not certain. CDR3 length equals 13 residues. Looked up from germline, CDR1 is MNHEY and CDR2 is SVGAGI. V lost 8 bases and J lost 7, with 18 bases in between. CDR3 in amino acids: CASSSLWWGEQYF. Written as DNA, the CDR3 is TGTGCCAGCTCCTCGCTTTGGTGGGGTGAGCAGTACTTC.

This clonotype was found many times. The CDR3 sequence: CASSFGGSSPYEQYF. Written as DNA, the CDR3 is TGTGCCAGCAGCTTTGGAGGGAGTAGCCCCTACGAGCAGTACTTC. This chain uses TRBV5-6 with TRBJ2-7, with a possible D match to TRBD2 (6 bases). V shed 2 bases and J shed 2 bases, with 14 bases lying between them. CDR1 and CDR2 from the germline V gene are SGHDT and YYEEEE. The length of the CDR3 is 15 residues.